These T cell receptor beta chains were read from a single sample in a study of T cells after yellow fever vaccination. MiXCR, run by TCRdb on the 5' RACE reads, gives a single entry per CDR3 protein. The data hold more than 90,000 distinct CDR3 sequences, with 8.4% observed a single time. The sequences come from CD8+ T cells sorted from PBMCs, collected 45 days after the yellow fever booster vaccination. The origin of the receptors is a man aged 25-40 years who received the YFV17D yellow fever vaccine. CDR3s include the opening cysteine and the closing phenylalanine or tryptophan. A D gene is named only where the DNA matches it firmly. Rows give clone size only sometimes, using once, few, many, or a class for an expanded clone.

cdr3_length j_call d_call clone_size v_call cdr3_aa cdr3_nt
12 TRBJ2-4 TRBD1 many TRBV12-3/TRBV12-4 CASRDGQGIQYF TGTGCCAGCAGGGACGGACAGGGCATTCAGTACTTC
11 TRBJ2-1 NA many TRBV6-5 CASSSTRVWFF TGTGCCAGCAGTTCGACCAGGGTCTGGTTCTTC
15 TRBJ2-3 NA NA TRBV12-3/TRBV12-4 CASSPRDFITDTQYF TGTGCCAGCAGCCCTCGGGACTTTATCACAGATACGCAGTATTTT
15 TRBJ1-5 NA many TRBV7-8 CASSLWGGYNQPQHF TGTGCCAGCAGCCTGTGGGGAGGGTACAATCAGCCCCAGCATTTT
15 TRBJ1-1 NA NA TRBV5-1 CASSLVPGRYTEAFF TGCGCCAGCAGCTTGGTTCCGGGGAGGTACACTGAAGCTTTCTTT
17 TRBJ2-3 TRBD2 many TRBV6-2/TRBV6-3 CASSLQRLAGETDTQYF TGTGCCAGCAGCCTTCAAAGACTAGCGGGAGAGACGGATACGCAGTATTTT
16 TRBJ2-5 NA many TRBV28 CASSLSIGEDGETQYF TGTGCCAGCAGTTTATCAATCGGGGAAGACGGTGAGACCCAGTACTTC
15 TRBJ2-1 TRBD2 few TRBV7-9 CASSGLAGGPGEQFF TGTGCCAGCAGCGGACTAGCGGGAGGGCCCGGTGAGCAGTTCTTC
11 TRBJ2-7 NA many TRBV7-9 CASSLGREQYF TGTGCCAGCAGCTTAGGTCGGGAGCAGTACTTC
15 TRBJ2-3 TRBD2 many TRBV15 CATSTLAGGADTQYF TGTGCCACCAGTACCCTAGCGGGAGGGGCAGATACGCAGTATTTT
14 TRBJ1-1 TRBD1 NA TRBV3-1 CASSPTGGSTEAFF TGTGCCAGCAGCCCGACAGGGGGAAGCACTGAAGCTTTCTTT
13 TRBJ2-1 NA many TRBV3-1 CASSQENSPEQFF TGTGCCAGCAGCCAAGAAAACTCTCCTGAGCAGTTCTTC
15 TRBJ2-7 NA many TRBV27 CASSLSGRLTYEQYF TGTGCCAGCAGTTTATCGGGGAGACTAACCTACGAGCAGTACTTC
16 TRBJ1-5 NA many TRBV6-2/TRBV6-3 CASRAHVGYSNQPQHF TGTGCCAGCAGGGCGCATGTGGGATATAGCAATCAGCCCCAGCATTTT
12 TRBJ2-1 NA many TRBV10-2 CASREGGNEQFF TGCGCCAGCCGGGAAGGGGGCAATGAGCAGTTCTTC
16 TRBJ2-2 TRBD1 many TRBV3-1 CASSQVAGGIPGELFF TGTGCCAGCAGCCAGGTAGCAGGGGGCATTCCCGGGGAGCTGTTTTTT
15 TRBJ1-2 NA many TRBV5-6 CASSMTGAVNYGYTF TGTGCCAGCAGTATGACGGGGGCGGTGAACTATGGCTACACCTTC
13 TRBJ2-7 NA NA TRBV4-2 CASSPGPLCEQYF TGTGCCAGCAGCCCAGGGCCCCTCTGCGAGCAGTACTTC
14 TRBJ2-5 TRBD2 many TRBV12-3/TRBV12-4 CASSLVRERHFQYF TGTGCCAGCAGTTTAGTGCGGGAGCGCCACTTTCAGTACTTC
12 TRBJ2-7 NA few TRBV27 CASSPTHNEQYF TGTGCCAGCAGTCCAACCCACAACGAGCAGTACTTC
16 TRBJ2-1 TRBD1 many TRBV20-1 CSAVRDRDSTYNEQFF TGCAGTGCTGTCAGGGACCGGGACAGCACCTACAATGAGCAGTTCTTC
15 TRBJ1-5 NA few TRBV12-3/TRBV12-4 CASSPRGGGWQPQHF TGTGCCAGCAGTCCCCGGGGGGGTGGGTGGCAGCCCCAGCATTTT
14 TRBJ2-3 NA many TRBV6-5 CASSPVGDTDTQYF TGTGCCAGCAGTCCGGTCGGTGACACAGATACGCAGTATTTT
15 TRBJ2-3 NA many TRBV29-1 CSVEDLKGSTDTQYF TGCAGCGTTGAAGATCTAAAGGGAAGCACAGATACGCAGTATTTT
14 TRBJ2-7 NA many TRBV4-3 CASSQPTLGDEQYF TGCGCCAGCAGCCAACCTACCCTCGGGGACGAGCAGTACTTC
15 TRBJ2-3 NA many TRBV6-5 CASSHGTSSTDTQYF TGTGCCAGCAGTCACGGGACGTCTAGCACAGATACGCAGTATTTT
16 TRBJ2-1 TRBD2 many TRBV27 CASSSLAGGPYNEQFF TGTGCCAGCAGTTCGTTAGCGGGAGGGCCCTACAATGAGCAGTTCTTC
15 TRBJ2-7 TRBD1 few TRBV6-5 CASSYFPGQGYEQYF TGTGCCAGCAGTTACTTTCCCGGACAGGGCTACGAGCAGTACTTC
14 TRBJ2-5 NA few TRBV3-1 CASSHRQGQETQYF TGTGCCAGCAGCCATAGGCAGGGGCAAGAGACCCAGTACTTC
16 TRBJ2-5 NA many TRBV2 CASDGLQIRFQETQYF TGTGCCAGCGATGGGCTCCAGATACGATTCCAAGAGACCCAGTACTTC
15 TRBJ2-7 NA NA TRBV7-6 CASSLVSDSSNEQYF TGTGCCAGCAGCTTAGTTTCGGACAGCTCAAACGAGCAGTACTTC
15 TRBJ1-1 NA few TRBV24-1 CATSVIHRGNTEAFF TGTGCCACCAGTGTAATTCACCGCGGGAACACTGAAGCTTTCTTT
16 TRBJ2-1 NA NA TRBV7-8 CAISPVAGSSYNEQFF TGTGCCATCAGCCCCGTGGCGGGTAGCTCCTACAATGAGCAGTTCTTC
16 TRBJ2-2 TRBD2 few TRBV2 CASSESLAGDTGELFF TGTGCCAGCAGTGAATCTCTAGCGGGAGATACCGGGGAGCTGTTTTTT
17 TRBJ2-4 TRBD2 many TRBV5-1 CASSGTSGGLAKNIQYF TGCGCCAGCAGCGGGACTAGCGGGGGACTAGCCAAAAACATTCAGTACTTC
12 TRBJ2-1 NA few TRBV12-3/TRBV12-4 CASSFEINEQFF TGTGCCAGCAGTTTCGAGATCAATGAGCAGTTCTTC
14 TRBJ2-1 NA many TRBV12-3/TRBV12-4 CASTPIPDQVEQFF TGTGCCAGCACCCCCATACCGGACCAGGTGGAGCAGTTCTTC
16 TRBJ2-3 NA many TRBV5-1 CASSLIPGRIEGTQYF TGCGCCAGCAGCCTTATTCCGGGACGGATAGAGGGAACGCAGTATTTT
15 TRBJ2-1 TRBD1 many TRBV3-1 CASSQRDRNRGEQFF TGTGCCAGCAGCCAACGGGACAGAAATAGGGGTGAGCAGTTCTTC
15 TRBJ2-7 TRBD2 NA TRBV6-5 CASSYGGGGSYEQYF TGTGCCAGCAGTTACGGTGGCGGGGGTTCCTACGAGCAGTACTTC
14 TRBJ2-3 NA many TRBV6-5 CASSYYRGGDTQYF TGTGCCAGCAGTTACTACAGGGGAGGAGATACGCAGTATTTT
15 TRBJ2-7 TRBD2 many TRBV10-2 CASSESGLAVEEQYF TGCGCCAGCAGTGAGTCAGGGCTAGCGGTAGAGGAGCAGTACTTC
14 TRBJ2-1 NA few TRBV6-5 CASSYSAQYNEQFF TGTGCCAGCAGTTACTCAGCCCAATACAATGAGCAGTTCTTC
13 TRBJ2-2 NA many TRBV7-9 CASSRQGAGELFF TGTGCCAGCAGCCGGCAGGGAGCCGGGGAGCTGTTTTTT
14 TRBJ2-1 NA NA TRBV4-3 CASSLGRLYNEQFF TGCGCCAGCAGCCTGGGACGACTCTACAATGAGCAGTTCTTC
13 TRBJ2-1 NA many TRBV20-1 CSRGGANPNEQFF TGCAGTAGGGGGGGGGCGAACCCAAATGAGCAGTTCTTC
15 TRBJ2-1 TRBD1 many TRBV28 CASSFGQGDRDEQFF TGTGCCAGCAGTTTCGGACAGGGGGATCGCGATGAGCAGTTCTTC
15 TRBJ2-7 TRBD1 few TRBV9 CASSVGQGDSYEQYF TGTGCCAGCAGCGTAGGACAGGGTGACTCCTACGAGCAGTACTTC
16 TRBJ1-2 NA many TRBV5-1 CASSLIGGADNYGYTF TGCGCCAGCAGCTTGATTGGGGGCGCCGATAACTATGGCTACACCTTC